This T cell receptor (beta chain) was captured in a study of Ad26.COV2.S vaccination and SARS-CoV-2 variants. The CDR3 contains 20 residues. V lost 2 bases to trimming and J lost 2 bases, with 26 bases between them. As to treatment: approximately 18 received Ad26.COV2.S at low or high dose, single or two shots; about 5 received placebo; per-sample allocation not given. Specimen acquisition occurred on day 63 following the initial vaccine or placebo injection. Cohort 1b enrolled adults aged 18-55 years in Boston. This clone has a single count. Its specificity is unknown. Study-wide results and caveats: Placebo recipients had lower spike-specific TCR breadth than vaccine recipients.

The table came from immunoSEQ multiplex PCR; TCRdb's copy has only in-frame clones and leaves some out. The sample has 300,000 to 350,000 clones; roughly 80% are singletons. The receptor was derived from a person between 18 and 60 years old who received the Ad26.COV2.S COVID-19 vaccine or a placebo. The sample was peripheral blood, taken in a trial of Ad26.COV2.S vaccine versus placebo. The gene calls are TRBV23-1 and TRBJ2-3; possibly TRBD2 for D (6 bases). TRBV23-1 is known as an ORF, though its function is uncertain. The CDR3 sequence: CASSQKCRTVGLSHTDTQYF. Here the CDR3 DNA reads TGCGCCAGCAGTCAAAAGTGTCGGACGGTCGGACTAAGCCACACAGATACGCAGTATTTT.